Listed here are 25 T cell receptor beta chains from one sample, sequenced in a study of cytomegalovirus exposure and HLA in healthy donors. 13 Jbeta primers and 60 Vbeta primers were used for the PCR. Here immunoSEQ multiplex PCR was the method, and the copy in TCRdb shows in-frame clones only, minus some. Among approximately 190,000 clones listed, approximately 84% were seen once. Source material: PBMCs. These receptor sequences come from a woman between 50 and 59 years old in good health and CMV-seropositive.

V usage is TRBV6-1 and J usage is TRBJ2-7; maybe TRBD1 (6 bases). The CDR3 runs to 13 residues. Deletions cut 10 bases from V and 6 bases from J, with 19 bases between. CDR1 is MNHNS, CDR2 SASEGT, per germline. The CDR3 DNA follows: TGTGCCAAGATAAGGCCTGGGGGCAGCGAGCAGTACTTC. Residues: CAKIRPGGSEQYF.

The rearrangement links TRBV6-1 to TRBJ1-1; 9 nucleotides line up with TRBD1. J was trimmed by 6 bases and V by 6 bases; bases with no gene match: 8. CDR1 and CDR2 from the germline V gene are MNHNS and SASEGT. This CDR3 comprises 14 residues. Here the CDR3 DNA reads TGTGCCAGCAGGTTCCGGGACAGGGTCGCTGAAGCTTTCTTT. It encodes CASRFRDRVAEAFF.

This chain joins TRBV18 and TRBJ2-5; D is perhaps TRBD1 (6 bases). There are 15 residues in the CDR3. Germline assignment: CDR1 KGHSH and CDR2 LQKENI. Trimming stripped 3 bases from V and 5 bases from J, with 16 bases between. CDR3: CASSPTDRVKETQYF. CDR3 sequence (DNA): TGTGCCAGCTCACCGACGGACAGAGTGAAGGAGACCCAGTACTTC.

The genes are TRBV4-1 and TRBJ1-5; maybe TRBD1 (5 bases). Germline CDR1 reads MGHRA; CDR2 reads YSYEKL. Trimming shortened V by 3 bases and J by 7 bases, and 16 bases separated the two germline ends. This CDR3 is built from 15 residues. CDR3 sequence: CASSQLEGRWQPQHF. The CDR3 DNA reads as TGCGCCAGCAGCCAGTTGGAGGGGCGGTGGCAGCCCCAGCATTTT.

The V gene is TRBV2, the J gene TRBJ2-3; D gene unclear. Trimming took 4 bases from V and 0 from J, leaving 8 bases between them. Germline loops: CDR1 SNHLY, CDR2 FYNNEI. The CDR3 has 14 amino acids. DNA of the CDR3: TGTGCCAGCAGTGTTCACATCAGCACAGATACGCAGTATTTT. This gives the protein CASSVHISTDTQYF.

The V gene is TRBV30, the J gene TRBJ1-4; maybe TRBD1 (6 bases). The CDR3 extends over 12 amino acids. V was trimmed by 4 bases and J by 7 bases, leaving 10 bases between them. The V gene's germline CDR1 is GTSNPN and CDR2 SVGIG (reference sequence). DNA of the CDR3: TGTGCCTGGATGGACAGCGGTGAAAAACTGTTTTTT. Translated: CAWMDSGEKLFF.

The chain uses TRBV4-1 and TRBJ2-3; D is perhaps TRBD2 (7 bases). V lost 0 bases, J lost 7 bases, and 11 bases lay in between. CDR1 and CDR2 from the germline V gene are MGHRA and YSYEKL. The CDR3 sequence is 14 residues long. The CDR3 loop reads CASSQEGGRYTQYF. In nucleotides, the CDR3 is TGCGCCAGCAGCCAAGAGGGGGGGCGGTATACGCAGTATTTT.

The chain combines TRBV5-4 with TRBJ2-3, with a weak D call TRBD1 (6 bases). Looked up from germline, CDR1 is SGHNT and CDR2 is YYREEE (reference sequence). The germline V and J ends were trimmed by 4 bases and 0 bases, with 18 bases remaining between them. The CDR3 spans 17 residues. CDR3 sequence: CASSLPGHQPSTDTQYF. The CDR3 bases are TGTGCCAGCAGCCTACCGGGACACCAACCTAGCACAGATACGCAGTATTTT.

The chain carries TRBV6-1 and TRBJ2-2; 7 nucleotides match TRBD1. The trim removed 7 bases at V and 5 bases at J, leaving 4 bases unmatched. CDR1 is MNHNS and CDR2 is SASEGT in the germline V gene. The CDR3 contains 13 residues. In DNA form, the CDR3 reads TGTGCCAGCAAGGGACAGCCAACCGGGGAGCTGTTTTTT. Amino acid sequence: CASKGQPTGELFF.

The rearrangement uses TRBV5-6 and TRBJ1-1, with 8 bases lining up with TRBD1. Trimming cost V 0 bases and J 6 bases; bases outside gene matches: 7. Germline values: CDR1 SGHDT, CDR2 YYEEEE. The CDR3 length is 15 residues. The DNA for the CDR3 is TGTGCCAGCAGCTTGGTCCCAGGGGGCGATGCTGAAGCTTTCTTT. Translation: CASSLVPGGDAEAFF.

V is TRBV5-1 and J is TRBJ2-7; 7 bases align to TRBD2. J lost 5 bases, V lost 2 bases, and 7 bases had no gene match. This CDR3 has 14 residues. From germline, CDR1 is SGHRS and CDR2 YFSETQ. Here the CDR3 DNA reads TGCGCCAGCAGCTTTGGGAGCGGGGTCGACGAGCAGTACTTC. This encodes CASSFGSGVDEQYF. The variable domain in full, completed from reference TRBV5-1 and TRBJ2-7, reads KAGVTQTPRYLIKTRGQQVTLSCSPISGHRSVSWYQQTPGQGLQFLFEYFSETQRNKGNFPGRFSGRQFSNSRSEMNVSTLELGDSALYLCASSFGSGVDEQYFGPGTRLTVT.

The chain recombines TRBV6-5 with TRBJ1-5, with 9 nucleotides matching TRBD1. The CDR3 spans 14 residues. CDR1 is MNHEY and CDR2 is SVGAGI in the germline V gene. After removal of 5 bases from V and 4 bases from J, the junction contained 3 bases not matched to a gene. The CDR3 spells CASSGGTGNQPQHF. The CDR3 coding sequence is TGTGCCAGCAGTGGGGGGACAGGGAATCAGCCCCAGCATTTT.

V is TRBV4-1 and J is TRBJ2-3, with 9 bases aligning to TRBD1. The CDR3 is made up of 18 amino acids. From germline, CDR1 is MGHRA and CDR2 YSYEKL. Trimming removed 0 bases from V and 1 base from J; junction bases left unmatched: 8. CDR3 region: CASSQDNDRGWGTDTQYF. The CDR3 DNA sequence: TGCGCCAGCAGCCAAGATAACGACAGGGGGTGGGGCACAGATACGCAGTATTTT.

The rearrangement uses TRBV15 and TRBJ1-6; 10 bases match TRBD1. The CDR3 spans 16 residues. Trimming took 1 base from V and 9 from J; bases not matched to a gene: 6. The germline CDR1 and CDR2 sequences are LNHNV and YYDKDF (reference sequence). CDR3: CATSRGVDRGPSPLHF. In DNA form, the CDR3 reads TGTGCCACCAGCAGAGGCGTAGACAGGGGGCCTTCACCCCTCCACTTT.

The chain's CDR3 is CASTISVRQGTDTQYF. In DNA, the CDR3 is TGCGCCAGCACCATCTCTGTTAGACAGGGGACAGATACGCAGTATTTT. This rearrangement joins TRBV5-1 to TRBJ2-3; 8 bases align to TRBD1. The CDR3 is made up of 16 amino acids. Looked up from germline, CDR1 is SGHRS and CDR2 is YFSETQ. V trimming: 6 bases; J trimming: 3 bases; junction bases outside the gene matches: 12.

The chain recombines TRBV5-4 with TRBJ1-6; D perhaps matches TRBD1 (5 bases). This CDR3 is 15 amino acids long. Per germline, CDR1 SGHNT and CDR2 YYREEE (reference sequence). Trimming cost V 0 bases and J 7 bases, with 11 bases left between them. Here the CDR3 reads CASSLAPGMNSPLHF. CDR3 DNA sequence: TGTGCCAGCAGCTTGGCCCCAGGGATGAATTCACCCCTCCACTTT.

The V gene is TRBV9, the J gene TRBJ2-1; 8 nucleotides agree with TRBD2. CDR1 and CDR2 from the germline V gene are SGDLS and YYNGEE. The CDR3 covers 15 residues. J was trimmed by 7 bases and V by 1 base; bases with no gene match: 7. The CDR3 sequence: CASSVLGGAGNEQFF. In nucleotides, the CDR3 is TGTGCCAGCAGCGTACTCGGGGGGGCTGGGAATGAGCAGTTCTTC.

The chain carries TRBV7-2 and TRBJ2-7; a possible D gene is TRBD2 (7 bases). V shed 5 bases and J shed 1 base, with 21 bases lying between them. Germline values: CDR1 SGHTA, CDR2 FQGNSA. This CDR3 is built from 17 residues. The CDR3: CASSPSPGGRPSYEQYF. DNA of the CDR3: TGTGCCAGCAGCCCTTCCCCCGGGGGGCGACCATCCTACGAGCAGTACTTC.

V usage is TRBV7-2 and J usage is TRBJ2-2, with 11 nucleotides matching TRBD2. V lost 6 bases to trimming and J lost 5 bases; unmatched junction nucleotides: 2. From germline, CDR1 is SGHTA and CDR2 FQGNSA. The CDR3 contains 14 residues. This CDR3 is CASRPSGGTGELFF. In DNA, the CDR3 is TGTGCCAGCAGGCCTAGCGGGGGGACCGGGGAGCTGTTTTTT.

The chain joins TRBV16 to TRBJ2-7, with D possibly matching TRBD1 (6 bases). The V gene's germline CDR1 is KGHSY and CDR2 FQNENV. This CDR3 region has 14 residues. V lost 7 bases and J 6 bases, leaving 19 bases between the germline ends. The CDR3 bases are TGTGCCAGCACGCAAACAGGGCTACTTGGCGAGCAGTACTTC. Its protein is CASTQTGLLGEQYF.

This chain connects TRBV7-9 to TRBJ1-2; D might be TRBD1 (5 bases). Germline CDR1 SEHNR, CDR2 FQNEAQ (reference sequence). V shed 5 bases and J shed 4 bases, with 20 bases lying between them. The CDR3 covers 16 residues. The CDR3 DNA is TGTGCCAGCAGCCCACTAAGGGGCAGAGAGTCCTATGGCTACACCTTC. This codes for CASSPLRGRESYGYTF.

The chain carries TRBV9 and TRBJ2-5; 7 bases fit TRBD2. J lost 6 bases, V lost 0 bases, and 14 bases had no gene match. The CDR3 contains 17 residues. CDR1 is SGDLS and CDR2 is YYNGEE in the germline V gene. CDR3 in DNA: TGTGCCAGCAGCGTAGGGGGGGGTAACCAGTTCCGGCAGACCCAGTACTTC. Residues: CASSVGGGNQFRQTQYF.

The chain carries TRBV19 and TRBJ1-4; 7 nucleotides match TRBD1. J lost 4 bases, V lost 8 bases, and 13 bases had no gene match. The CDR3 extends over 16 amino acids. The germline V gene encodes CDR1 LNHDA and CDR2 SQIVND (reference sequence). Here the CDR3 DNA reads TGTGCCAGTCGTAACCGGGGGGGACAGAGTAATGAAAAACTGTTTTTT. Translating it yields CASRNRGGQSNEKLFF. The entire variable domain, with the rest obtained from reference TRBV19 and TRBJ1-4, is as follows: DGGITQSPKYLFRKEGQNVTLSCEQNLNHDAMYWYRQDPGQGLRLIYYSQIVNDFQKGDIAEGYSVSREKKESFPLTVTSAQKNPTAFYLCASRNRGGQSNEKLFFGSGTQLSVL.

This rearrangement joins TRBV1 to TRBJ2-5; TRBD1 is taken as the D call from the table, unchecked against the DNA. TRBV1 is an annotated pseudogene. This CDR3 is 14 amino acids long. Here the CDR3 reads CTSNHQWAQQTQYF. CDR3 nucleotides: TGCACCAGCAACCACCAATGGGCCCAGCAGACCCAGTACTTC.

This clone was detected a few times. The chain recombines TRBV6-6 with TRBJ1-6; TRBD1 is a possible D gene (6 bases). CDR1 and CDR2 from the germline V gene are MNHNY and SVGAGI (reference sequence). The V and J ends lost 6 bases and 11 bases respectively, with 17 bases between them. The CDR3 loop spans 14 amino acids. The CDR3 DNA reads TGTGCCAGCAGGAGTCAGGGGCAGGGAACACCCCTCCACTTT. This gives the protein CASRSQGQGTPLHF.